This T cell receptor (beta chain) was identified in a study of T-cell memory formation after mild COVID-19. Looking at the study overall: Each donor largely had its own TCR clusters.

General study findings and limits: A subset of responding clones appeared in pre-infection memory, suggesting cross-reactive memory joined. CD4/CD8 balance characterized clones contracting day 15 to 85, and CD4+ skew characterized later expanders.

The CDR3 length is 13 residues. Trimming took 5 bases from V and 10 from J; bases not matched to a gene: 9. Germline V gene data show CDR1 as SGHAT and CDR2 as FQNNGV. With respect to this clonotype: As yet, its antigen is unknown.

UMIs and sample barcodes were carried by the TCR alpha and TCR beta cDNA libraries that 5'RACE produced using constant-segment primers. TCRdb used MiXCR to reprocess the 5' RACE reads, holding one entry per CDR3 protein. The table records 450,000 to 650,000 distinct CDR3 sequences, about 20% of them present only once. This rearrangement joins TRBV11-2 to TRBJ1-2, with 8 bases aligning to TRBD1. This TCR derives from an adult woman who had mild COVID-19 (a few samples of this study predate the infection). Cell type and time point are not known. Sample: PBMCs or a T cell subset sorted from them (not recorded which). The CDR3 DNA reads TGTGCCAGCAGCCCAGCAGGGGGCGCCCCCTACACCTTC. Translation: CASSPAGGAPYTF.